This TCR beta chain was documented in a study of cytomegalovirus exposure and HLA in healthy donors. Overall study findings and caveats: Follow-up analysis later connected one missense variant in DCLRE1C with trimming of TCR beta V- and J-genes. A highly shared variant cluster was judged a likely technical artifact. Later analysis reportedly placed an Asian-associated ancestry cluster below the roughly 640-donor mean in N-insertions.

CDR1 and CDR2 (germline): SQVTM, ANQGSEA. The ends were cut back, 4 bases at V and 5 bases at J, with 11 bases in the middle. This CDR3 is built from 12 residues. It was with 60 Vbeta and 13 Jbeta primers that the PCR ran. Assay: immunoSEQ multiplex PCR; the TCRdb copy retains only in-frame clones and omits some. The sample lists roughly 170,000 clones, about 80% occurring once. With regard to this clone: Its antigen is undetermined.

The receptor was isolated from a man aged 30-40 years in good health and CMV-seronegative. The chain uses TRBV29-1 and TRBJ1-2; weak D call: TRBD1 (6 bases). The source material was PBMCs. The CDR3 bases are TGCAGCGTTGCGGCAGGGGAATATGGCTACACCTTC. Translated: CSVAAGEYGYTF.